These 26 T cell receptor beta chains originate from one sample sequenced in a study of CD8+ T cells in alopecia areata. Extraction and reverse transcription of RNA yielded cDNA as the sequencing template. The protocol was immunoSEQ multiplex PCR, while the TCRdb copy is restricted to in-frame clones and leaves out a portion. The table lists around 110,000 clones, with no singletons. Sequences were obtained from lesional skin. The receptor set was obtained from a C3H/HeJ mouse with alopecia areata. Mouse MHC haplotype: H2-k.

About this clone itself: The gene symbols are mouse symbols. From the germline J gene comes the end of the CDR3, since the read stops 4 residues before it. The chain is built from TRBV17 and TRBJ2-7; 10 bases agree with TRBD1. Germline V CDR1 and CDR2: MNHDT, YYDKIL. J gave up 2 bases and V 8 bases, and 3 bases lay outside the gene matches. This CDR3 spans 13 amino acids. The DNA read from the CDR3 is TGTGCTAGCCCCGGGACAGGGGCCTAT. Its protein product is CASPGTGAY. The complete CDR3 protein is CASPGTGAYEQYF.

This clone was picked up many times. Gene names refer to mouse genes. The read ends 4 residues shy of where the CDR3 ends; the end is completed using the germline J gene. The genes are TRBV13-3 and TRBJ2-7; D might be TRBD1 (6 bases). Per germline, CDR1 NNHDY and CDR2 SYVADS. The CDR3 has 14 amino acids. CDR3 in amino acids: CASSEPDRKYEQYF. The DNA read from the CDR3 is TGTGCCAGCAGTGAGCCGGACAGAAAATAT.

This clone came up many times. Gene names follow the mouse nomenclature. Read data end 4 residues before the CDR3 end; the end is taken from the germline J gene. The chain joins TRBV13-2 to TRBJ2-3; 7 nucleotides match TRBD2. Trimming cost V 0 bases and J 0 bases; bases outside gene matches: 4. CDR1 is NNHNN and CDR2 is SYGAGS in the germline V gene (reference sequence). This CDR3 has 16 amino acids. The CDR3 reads CASGDAPGGSAETLYF. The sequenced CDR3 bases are TGTGCCAGCGGTGATGCACCTGGGGGTAGTGCAGAA.

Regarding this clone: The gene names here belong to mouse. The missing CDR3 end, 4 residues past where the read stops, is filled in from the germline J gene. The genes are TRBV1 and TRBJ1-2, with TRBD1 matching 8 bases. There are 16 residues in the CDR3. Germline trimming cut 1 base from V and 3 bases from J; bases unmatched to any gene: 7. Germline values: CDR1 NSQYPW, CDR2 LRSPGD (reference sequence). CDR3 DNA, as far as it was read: TGCACCTGCAGTGCAGGGGTTGGACAGGGCCACTCC. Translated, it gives CTCSAGVGQGHS. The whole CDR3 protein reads CTCSAGVGQGHSDYTF.

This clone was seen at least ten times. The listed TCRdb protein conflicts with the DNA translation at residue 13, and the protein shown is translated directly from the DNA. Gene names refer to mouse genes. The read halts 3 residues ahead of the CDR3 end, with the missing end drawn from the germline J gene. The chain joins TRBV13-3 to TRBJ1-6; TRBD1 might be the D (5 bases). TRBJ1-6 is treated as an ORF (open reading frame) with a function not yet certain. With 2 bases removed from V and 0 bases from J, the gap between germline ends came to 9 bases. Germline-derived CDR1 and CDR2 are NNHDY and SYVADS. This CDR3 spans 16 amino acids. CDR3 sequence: CASSETGNSYNSPLYF. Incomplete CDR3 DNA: TGTGCCAGCAGTGAAACAGGAAATTCCTATAATTCGCCC.

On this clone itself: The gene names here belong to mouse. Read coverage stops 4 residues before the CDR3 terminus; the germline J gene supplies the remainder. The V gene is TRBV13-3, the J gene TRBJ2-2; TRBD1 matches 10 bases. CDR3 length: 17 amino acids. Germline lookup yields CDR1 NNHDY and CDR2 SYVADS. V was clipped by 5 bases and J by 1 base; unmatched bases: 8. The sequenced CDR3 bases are TGTGCCAGCAGATCTACCGGGACAGGGGTAAACACCGGG. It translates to CASRSTGTGVNTG. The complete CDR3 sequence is CASRSTGTGVNTGQLYF.

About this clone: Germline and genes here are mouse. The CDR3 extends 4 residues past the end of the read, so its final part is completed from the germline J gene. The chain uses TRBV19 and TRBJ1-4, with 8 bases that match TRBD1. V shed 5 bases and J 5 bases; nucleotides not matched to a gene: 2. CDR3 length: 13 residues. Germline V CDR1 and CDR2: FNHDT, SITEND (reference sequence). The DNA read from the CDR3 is TGTGCCAGCAGCGGGACAGGAAACGAA. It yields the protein CASSGTGNE. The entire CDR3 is CASSGTGNERLFF. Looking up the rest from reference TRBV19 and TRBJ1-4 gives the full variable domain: GGIITQTPKFLIGQEGQKLTLKCQQNFNHDTMYWYRQDSGKGLRLIYYSITENDLQKGDLSEGYDASREKKSSFSLTVTSAQKNEMAVFLCASSGTGNERLFFGHGTKLSVL.

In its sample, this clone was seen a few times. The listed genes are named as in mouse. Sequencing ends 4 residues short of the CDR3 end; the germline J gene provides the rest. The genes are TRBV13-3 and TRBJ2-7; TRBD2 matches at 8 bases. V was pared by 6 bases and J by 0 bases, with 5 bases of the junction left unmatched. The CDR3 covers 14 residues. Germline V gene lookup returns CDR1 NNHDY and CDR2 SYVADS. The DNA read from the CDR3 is TGTGCCAGCACAGTGGGGGGGGGCTCCTAT. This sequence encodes CASTVGGGSY. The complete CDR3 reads CASTVGGGSYEQYF.

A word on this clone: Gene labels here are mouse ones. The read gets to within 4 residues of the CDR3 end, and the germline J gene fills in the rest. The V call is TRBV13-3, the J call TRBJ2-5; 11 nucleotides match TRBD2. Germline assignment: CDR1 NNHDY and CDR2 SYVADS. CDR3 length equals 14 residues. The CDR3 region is CASSGLGGSDTQYF. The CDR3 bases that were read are TGTGCCAGCAGTGGACTGGGGGGGTCAGAC.

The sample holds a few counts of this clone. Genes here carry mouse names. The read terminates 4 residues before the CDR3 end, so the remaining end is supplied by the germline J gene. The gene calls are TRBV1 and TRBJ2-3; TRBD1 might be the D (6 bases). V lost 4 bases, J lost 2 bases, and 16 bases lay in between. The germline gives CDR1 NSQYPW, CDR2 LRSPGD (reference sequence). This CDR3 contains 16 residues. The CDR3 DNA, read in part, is TGCACCTGCAGTGGGGGATTCCGGGACAATGCAGAA. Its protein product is CTCSGGFRDNAE. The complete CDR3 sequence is CTCSGGFRDNAETLYF.

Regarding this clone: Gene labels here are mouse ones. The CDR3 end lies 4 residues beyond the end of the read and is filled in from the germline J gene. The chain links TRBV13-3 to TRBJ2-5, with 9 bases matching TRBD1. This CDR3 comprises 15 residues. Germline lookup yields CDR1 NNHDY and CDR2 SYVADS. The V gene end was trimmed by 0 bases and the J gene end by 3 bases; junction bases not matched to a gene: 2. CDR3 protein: CASSDDGTGQDTQYF. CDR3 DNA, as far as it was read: TGTGCCAGCAGTGATGACGGGACAGGGCAAGAC.

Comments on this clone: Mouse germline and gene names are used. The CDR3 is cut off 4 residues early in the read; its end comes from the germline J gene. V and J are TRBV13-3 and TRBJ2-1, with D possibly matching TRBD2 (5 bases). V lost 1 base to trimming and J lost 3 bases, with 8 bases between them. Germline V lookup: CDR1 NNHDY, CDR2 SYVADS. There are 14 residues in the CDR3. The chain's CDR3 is CASSDWTPYAEQFF. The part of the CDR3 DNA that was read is TGTGCCAGCAGTGATTGGACTCCCTATGCT.

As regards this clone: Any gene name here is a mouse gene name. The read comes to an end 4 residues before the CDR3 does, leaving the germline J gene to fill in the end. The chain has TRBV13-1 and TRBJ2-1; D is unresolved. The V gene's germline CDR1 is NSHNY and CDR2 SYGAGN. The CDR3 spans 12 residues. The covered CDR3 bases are TGTGCCAGCAGTGATTCAGAAGCT. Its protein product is CASSDSEA. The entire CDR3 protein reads CASSDSEAEQFF.

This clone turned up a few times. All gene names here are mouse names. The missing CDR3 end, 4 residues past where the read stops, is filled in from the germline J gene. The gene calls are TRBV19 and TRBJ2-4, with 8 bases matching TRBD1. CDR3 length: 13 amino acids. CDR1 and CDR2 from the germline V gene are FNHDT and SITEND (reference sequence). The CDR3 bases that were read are TGTGCCAGCAGCCTCGACAGGGGAAAC. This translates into CASSLDRGN. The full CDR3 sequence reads CASSLDRGNTLYF.

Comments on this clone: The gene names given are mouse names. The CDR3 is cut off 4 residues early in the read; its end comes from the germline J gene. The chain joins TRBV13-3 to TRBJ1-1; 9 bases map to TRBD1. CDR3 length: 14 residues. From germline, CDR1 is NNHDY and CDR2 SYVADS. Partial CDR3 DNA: TGTGCCAGCAGTGCCCCGGGACAGGGACCA. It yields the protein CASSAPGQGP. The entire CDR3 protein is CASSAPGQGPEVFF.

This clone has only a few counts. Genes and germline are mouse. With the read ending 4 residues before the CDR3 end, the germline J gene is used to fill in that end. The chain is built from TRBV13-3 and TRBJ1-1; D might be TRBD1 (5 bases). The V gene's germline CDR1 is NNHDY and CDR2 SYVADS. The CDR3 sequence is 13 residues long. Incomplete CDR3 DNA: TGTGCCAGCAGTGATGCCAGGGTTGGA. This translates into CASSDARVG. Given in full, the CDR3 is CASSDARVGEVFF.

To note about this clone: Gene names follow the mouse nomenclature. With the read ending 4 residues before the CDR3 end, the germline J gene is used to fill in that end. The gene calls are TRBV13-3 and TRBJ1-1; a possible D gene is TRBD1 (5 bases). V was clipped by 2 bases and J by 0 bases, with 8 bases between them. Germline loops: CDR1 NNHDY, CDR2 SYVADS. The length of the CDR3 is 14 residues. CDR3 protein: CASSERQTNTEVFF. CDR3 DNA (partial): TGTGCCAGCAGTGAAAGACAGACAAACACA.

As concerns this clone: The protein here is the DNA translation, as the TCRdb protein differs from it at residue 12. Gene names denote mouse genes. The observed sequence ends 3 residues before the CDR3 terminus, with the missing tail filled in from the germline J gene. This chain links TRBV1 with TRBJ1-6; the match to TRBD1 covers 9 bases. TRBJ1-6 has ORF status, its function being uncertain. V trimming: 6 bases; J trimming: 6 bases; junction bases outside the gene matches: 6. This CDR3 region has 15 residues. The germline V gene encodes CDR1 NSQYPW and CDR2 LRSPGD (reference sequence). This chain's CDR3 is CTCSPRTGVNSPLYF. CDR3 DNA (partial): TGCACCTGCAGCCCTAGGACAGGGGTTAATTCGCCC.

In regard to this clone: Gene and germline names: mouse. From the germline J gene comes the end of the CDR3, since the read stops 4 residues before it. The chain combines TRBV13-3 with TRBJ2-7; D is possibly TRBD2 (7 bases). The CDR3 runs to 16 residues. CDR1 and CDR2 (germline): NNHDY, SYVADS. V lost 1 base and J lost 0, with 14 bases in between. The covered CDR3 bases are TGTGCCAGCAGTGATACCGGGGGGCGAAGCTCCTAT. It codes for CASSDTGGRSSY. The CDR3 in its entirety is CASSDTGGRSSYEQYF.

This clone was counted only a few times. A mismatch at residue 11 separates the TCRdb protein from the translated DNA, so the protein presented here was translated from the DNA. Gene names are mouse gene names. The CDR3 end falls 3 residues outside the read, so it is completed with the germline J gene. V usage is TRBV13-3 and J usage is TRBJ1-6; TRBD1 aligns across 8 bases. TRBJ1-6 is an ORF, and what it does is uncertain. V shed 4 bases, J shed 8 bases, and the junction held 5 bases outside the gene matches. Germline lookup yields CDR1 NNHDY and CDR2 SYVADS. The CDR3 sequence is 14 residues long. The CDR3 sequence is CASSPGGADSPLYF. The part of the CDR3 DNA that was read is TGTGCCAGCAGTCCAGGGGGCGCGGATTCGCCC.

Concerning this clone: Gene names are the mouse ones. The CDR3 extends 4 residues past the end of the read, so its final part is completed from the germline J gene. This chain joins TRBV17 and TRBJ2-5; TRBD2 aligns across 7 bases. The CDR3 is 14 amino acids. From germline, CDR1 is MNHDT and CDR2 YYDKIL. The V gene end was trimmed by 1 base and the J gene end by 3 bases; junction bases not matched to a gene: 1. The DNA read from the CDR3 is TGTGCTAGCAGTAGAGCCTGGGGGCAAGAC. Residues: CASSRAWGQD. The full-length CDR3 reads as CASSRAWGQDTQYF.

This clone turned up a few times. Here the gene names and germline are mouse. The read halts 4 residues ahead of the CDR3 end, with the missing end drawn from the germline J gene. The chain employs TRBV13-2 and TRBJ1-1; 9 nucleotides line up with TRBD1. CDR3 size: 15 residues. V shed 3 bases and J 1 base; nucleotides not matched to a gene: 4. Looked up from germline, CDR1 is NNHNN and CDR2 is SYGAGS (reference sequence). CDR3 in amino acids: CASGVRTGVNTEVFF. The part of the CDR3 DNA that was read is TGTGCCAGCGGTGTCCGGACAGGGGTAAACACA.

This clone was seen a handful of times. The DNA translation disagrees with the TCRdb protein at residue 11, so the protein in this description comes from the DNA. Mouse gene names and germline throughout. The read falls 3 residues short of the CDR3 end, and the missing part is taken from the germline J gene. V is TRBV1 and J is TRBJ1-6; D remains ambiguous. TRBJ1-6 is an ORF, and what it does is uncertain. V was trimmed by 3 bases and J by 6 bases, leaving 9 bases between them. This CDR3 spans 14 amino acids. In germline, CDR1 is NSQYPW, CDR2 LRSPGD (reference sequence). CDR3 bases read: TGCACCTGCAGTGCGCAGGCCTTTAATTCGCCC. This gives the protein CTCSAQAFNSP. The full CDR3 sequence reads CTCSAQAFNSPLYF.

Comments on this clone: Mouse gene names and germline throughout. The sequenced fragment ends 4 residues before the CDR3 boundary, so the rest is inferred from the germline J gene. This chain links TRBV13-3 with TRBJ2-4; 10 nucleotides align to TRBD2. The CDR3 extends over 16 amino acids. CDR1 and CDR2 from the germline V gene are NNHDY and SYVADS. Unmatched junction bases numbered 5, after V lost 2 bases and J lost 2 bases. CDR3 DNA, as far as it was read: TGTGCCAGCAGTGAGGGCTGGGGGGGCCTTCAAAAC. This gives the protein CASSEGWGGLQN. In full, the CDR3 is CASSEGWGGLQNTLYF.

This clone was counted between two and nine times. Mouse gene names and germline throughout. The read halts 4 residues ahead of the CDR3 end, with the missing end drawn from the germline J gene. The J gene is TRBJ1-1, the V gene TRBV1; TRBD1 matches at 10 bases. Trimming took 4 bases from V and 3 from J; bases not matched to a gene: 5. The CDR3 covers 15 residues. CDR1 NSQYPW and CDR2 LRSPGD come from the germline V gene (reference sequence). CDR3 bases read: TGCACCTGCAGTGTACGACAGGGGGCTGACACA. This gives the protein CTCSVRQGADT. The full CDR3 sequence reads CTCSVRQGADTEVFF.

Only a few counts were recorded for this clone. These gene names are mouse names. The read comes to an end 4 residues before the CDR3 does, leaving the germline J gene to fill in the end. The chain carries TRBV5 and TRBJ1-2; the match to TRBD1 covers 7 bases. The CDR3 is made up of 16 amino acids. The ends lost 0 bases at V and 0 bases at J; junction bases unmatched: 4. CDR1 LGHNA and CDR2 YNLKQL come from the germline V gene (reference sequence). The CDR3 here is CASSQDWGQSNSDYTF. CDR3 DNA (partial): TGTGCCAGCAGCCAAGATTGGGGACAGTCAAACTCC.